A single sample gave rise to the 8 T cell receptor beta chains below, sequenced in a study of blood T cells in healthy people across ages. The use of a sample-barcoded 5' primer and a J-beta primer mix characterized a second PCR of roughly 6 to 11 cycles. Via MiXCR, TCRdb re-called the 5' RACE reads, giving one row per CDR3 protein. The table records some 560,000 distinct CDR3 sequences, about 25% of them present only once. These same data were also listed under a study on T cells of mothers and their children.

Specimen: blood. The receptor set was obtained from a boy aged 2-9 years in good health.

This sequence joins TRBV7-9 and TRBJ2-7; 7 bases map to TRBD1. Unmatched junction bases numbered 8, after V lost 1 base and J lost 5 bases. This CDR3 is 15 amino acids long. Per germline, CDR1 SEHNR and CDR2 FQNEAQ (reference sequence). The CDR3 bases are TGTGCCAGCAGCTTAGTGAGACAGGGTGTCAACGAGCAGTACTTC. Translation gives CASSLVRQGVNEQYF.

The sample holds a few counts of this clonotype. The chain couples TRBV4-1 to TRBJ1-1; a weak D match, TRBD1 (6 bases). This CDR3 comprises 16 residues. V shed 0 bases and J shed 2 bases, with 13 bases lying between them. Germline V CDR1 and CDR2: MGHRA, YSYEKL. The CDR3 loop is CASSQDVQGVNTEAFF. CDR3 bases: TGCGCCAGCAGCCAAGATGTACAGGGAGTAAACACTGAAGCTTTCTTT.

This clonotype turned up a few times. The J gene is TRBJ2-1, the V gene TRBV20-1; 10 bases are shared with TRBD2. With V trimmed by 3 bases and J by 7 bases, 9 bases remained unmatched. Per germline, CDR1 DFQATT and CDR2 SNEGSKA (reference sequence). The length of the CDR3 is 15 residues. CDR3 protein: CSASYGTSVFNEQFF. Here the CDR3 DNA reads TGCAGTGCTAGTTACGGGACTAGCGTTTTTAATGAGCAGTTCTTC.

This clonotype was detected ten times or more. The genes are TRBV27 and TRBJ2-5; either TRBD1 or TRBD2 may supply D (5 bases each). Trimming pared 3 bases from V and 5 bases from J, leaving 10 bases between. The germline V gene encodes CDR1 MNHEY and CDR2 SMNVEV (reference sequence). The CDR3 consists of 13 residues. The CDR3 coding sequence is TGTGCCAGCAGTTTTTGGGGCGGGGAGACCCAGTACTTC. It specifies CASSFWGGETQYF.

V gene TRBV3-1 combines with J gene TRBJ1-2; 7 bases fit TRBD1. The CDR3 sequence is 16 residues long. Per germline, CDR1 LGHDT and CDR2 YNNKEL (reference sequence). The junction had 14 bases not matched to a gene; V was cut back by 4 bases and J by 6 bases. The CDR3 spells CASSLSTERGRDGYTF. The DNA of the CDR3 is TGTGCCAGCAGCCTTTCCACGGAGAGGGGGCGTGATGGCTACACCTTC. Full variable domain (rest looked up from reference TRBV3-1 and TRBJ1-2): DTAVSQTPKYLVTQMGNDKSIKCEQNLGHDTMYWYKQDSKKFLKIMFSYNNKELIINETVPNRFSPKSPDKAHLNLHINSLELGDSAVYFCASSLSTERGRDGYTFGSGTRLTVV.

Notes on this clonotype: At one of its ends the junction is not consistent with the germline gene, which may arise from a read error. This chain joins TRBV20-1 and TRBJ2-5; weak D call: TRBD2 (6 bases). Per the germline V gene, CDR1 is DFQATT and CDR2 is SNEGSKA (reference sequence). The CDR3 is made up of 13 amino acids. CDR3 amino acids: CSARGTTQEAQYF. The CDR3 DNA reads TGCAGTGCTAGAGGGACTACCCAAGAGGCCCAGTACTTC.

This clonotype was seen a handful of times. CDR3 DNA: TGTGCCAGCAGCCAGATTCAAGAGACCCAGTACTTC. Translation: CASSQIQETQYF. The gene calls are TRBV3-1 and TRBJ2-5; no reliable D call. This CDR3 is built from 12 residues. Germline V gene lookup returns CDR1 LGHDT and CDR2 YNNKEL (reference sequence). V lost 3 bases, J lost 2 bases, and 4 bases lay in between.

The chain links TRBV4-1 to TRBJ2-1, with TRBD2 matching 9 bases. Germline trimming cut 4 bases from V and 3 bases from J; bases unmatched to any gene: 4. The CDR3 has 15 amino acids. The germline CDR1 and CDR2 sequences are MGHRA and YSYEKL. In DNA, the CDR3 is TGCGCCAGCAGCCGGACTAGCGCGAGCTACAATGAGCAGTTCTTC. This sequence encodes CASSRTSASYNEQFF.